These T cell receptor beta chains were read from a single sample in a study of T-cell memory formation after mild COVID-19. MiXCR, applied by TCRdb to the 5' RACE reads, yields one record per CDR3 protein. The data show approximately 480,000 distinct CDR3 sequences, around a sixth seen once. What was sequenced was PBMCs or a T cell subset sorted from them (not recorded which). The receptors were sampled from an adult woman who had mild COVID-19 (a few samples of this study predate the infection). Cell type and time point are not known. Both conserved end residues are part of each CDR3. Fields, in order: J gene, V gene, CDR3 protein.

j_call: TRBJ1-2; v_call: TRBV11-2; cdr3_aa: CASRPPPGYGYTF
j_call: TRBJ2-7; v_call: TRBV19; cdr3_aa: CASSIRTEQYF
j_call: TRBJ2-7; v_call: TRBV5-5; cdr3_aa: CASSLAGKRYEQYF
j_call: TRBJ2-6; v_call: TRBV3-1; cdr3_aa: CASSQSGGISGANVLTF
j_call: TRBJ1-5; v_call: TRBV4-1; cdr3_aa: CASSQALRGQGQMSQHF
j_call: TRBJ2-1; v_call: TRBV29-1; cdr3_aa: CSVESPNEQFF
j_call: TRBJ2-3; v_call: TRBV27; cdr3_aa: CASSIRGSGTGSSVTQYF
j_call: TRBJ2-1; v_call: TRBV5-6; cdr3_aa: CASSLERYWGNEQFF
j_call: TRBJ2-1; v_call: TRBV27; cdr3_aa: CASRITDSYNEQFF
j_call: TRBJ1-2; v_call: TRBV29-1; cdr3_aa: CSALGGGYTF